This passage covers 12 T cell receptor beta chains from one sample sequenced in a study of pediatric ulcerative colitis. Measured with immunoSEQ multiplex PCR; TCRdb has only the in-frame clones, and not every one. The repertoire includes about 36,000 clones, approximately 73% of them detected once, and approximately 0.74% sits in the top ten. Rectal tissue came from one to two pinch biopsies taken at colonoscopy. Sample: gut tissue. The receptors here all came from a boy under 18 with moderate ulcerative colitis.

This chain joins TRBV7-7 and TRBJ2-7; 14 bases are a match to TRBD2. J lost 3 bases, V lost 5 bases, and 9 bases had no gene match. The CDR3 consists of 17 residues. Looked up from germline, CDR1 is SSHAT and CDR2 is FNYEAQ (reference sequence). The DNA of the CDR3 is TGTGCCAGCAGCACCCCGGGACTAGCGGGAGTAAACTACGAGCAGTACTTC. It is translated as CASSTPGLAGVNYEQYF. The full variable domain, rest sourced from reference TRBV7-7 and TRBJ2-7, is GAGVSQSPRYKVTKRGQDVTLRCDPISSHATLYWYQQALGQGPEFLTYFNYEAQPDKSGLPSDRFSAERPEGSISTLTIQRTEQRDSAMYRCASSTPGLAGVNYEQYFGPGTRLTVT.

This clone was seen just once. The chain joins TRBV4-1 to TRBJ1-1, with D possibly matching TRBD1 (6 bases). The CDR3 length is 16 residues. CDR1 and CDR2 from the germline V gene are MGHRA and YSYEKL. V lost 0 bases and J 4 bases, leaving 15 bases between the germline ends. The CDR3: CASSQDDRTYGTEAFF. Written as DNA, the CDR3 is TGCGCCAGCAGCCAAGATGACAGGACTTATGGCACTGAAGCTTTCTTT.

CDR3 amino acids: CASSLEGSPGGAFF. The CDR3, as DNA: TGTGCCAGCAGCTTAGAGGGGTCGCCCGGAGGAGCTTTCTTT. The V call is TRBV7-2, the J call TRBJ1-1, with TRBD1 as a possible D gene (5 bases). The germline V and J ends were trimmed by 1 base and 10 bases, with 16 bases remaining between them. This CDR3 spans 14 amino acids. Germline CDR1 reads SGHTA; CDR2 reads FQGNSA.

This clone showed up just a few times. This chain connects TRBV4-3 to TRBJ1-2, with D perhaps TRBD1 (5 bases). There are 15 residues in the CDR3. With 0 bases removed from V and 7 bases from J, the gap between germline ends came to 15 bases. Germline CDR1 and CDR2: LGHNA and YSLEER. Written as DNA, the CDR3 is TGCGCCAGCAGCCAAGAACGATCGGACGGGGCTGGCTACACCTTC. Amino acid sequence: CASSQERSDGAGYTF.

This chain uses TRBV6-1 with TRBJ2-2, with TRBD1 identical over 9 bases. This CDR3 comprises 15 residues. In germline, CDR1 is MNHNS, CDR2 SASEGT. The junction had 1 base not matched to a gene; V was cut back by 5 bases and J by 0 bases. CDR3: CASSWDRANTGELFF. The CDR3 region has the DNA TGTGCCAGCAGTTGGGACAGGGCGAACACCGGGGAGCTGTTTTTT.

The J gene is TRBJ1-5, the V gene TRBV11-2; the D is unclear. Trimming shortened V by 1 base and J by 2 bases, and 15 bases separated the two germline ends. The germline CDR1 and CDR2 sequences are SGHAT and FQNNGV. This CDR3 has 17 residues. The DNA of the CDR3 is TGTGCCAGCAGCTTAGCCCCCGTGCGGGCGGGCAATCAGCCCCAGCATTTT. Translated, it gives CASSLAPVRAGNQPQHF.

This chain joins TRBV18 and TRBJ2-1; 11 bases map to TRBD2. The CDR3 has 17 amino acids. Germline loops: CDR1 KGHSH, CDR2 LQKENI. After removal of 0 bases from V and 5 bases from J, the junction contained 6 bases not matched to a gene. CDR3 nucleotides: TGTGCCAGCTCACCACCCGGTTTAGCGGGGGGGAACAATGAGCAGTTCTTC. It translates to CASSPPGLAGGNNEQFF. Variable domain in full (rest from reference TRBV18 and TRBJ2-1): NAGVMQNPRHLVRRRGQEARLRCSPMKGHSHVYWYRQLPEEGLKFMVYLQKENIIDESGMPKERFSAEFPKEGPSILRIQQVVRGDSAAYFCASSPPGLAGGNNEQFFGPGTRLTVL.

The V gene is TRBV7-6, the J gene TRBJ2-3; D possibly corresponds to TRBD2 (5 bases). Germline V lookup: CDR1 SGHVS, CDR2 FNYEAQ. V lost 1 base and J lost 7, with 18 bases in between. The CDR3 sequence is 16 residues long. The CDR3 nucleotides are TGTGCCAGCAGCTTAGGGCTAGATCTCTCGGGATATACGCAGTATTTT. Its translation: CASSLGLDLSGYTQYF.

This clone was counted a few times. The chain recombines TRBV4-2 with TRBJ2-3; no clear D. V lost 0 bases to trimming and J lost 2 bases, with 9 bases between them. Per germline, CDR1 LGHNA and CDR2 YNFKEQ. The CDR3 is made up of 15 amino acids. The CDR3: CASSQEDRATDTQYF. In DNA form, the CDR3 reads TGTGCCAGCAGCCAAGAGGATAGGGCCACAGATACGCAGTATTTT.

Concerning this clone: Other nucleotide sequences from this sample produce the same CDR3. The rearrangement uses TRBV19 and TRBJ1-5; D unresolved. V gave up 7 bases and J gave up 5 bases, with 15 bases separating them. The CDR3 runs 14 residues. CDR1 is LNHDA, CDR2 SQIVND, per germline (reference sequence). CDR3 protein: CASTLGGVDQPQHF. CDR3 DNA sequence: TGTGCCAGTACCCTCGGCGGGGTGGATCAGCCCCAGCATTTT.

This chain uses TRBV7-8 with TRBJ2-7; D may be TRBD1 (5 bases). V was trimmed by 1 base and J by 3 bases, leaving 13 bases between them. The germline V gene encodes CDR1 SGHVS and CDR2 FQNEAQ. CDR3 length: 15 residues. The CDR3 sequence: CASSLESDSIYEQYF. CDR3 in DNA: TGTGCCAGCAGCTTAGAAAGCGACAGTATCTACGAGCAGTACTTC.

V usage is TRBV7-3 and J usage is TRBJ1-6; maybe TRBD1 (6 bases). The CDR3 spans 15 residues. Germline V gives CDR1 SGHTA, CDR2 FQGTGA. The V end lost 3 bases, the J end lost 11 bases, and 17 bases lay between the germline ends. The CDR3 DNA reads TGTGCCAGCAGCTTCCCGGGACACTCGGGGCCACCCCTCCACTTT. Its translation is CASSFPGHSGPPLHF.